This T cell receptor (beta chain) comes out of a study of shared clonotypes between healthy human individuals. Study observations and caveats: The study generally estimated greater richness for naive than memory subsets. Naive CD4 clonotypes overlapped across a few donors at around 4.8%.

Sequenced by immunoSEQ multiplex PCR; TCRdb stores in-frame clones only, minus some. The sample includes over a million clones, approximately 96% of them seen just once. CDR3 length: 17 amino acids. Subsets obtained from CD4+ cells comprised CD45RA+ naive and CD45RA-negative memory cells. Concerning this clone: The antigen remains undetermined.

This chain links TRBV21-1 with TRBJ2-3; no check of the table's D call, TRBD2, against the DNA was made. TRBV21-1 is a recognized pseudogene. The sequenced material came from naive CD4+ T cells sorted from blood. Subset indicated: CD45RA+ positively selected. The sequence derives from a man aged 25-40 years in good health. CDR3 coding DNA: TGTGCCAGCAGCAATTCTACTAGCGGGTTCCAGACAGATACGCAGTATTTT. The encoded protein is CASSNSTSGFQTDTQYF.